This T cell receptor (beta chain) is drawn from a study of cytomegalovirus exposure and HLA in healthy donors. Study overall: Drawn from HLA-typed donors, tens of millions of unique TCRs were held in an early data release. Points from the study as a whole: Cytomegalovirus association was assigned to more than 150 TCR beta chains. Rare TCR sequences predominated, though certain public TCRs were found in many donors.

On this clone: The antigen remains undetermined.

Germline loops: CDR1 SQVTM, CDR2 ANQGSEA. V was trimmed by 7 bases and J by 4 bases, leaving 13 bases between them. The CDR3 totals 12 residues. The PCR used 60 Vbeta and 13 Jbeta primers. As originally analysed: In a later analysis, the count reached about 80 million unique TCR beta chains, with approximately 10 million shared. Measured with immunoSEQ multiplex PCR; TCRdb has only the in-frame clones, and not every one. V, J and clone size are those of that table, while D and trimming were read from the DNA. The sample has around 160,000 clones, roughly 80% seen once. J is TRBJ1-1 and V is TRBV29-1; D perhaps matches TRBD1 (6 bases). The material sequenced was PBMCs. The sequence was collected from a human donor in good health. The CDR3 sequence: CSAQRGGTEAFF. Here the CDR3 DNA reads TGCAGCGCACAGAGGGGGGGCACTGAAGCTTTCTTT.